This is a list of T cell receptor beta chains from one sample in a study of cytomegalovirus exposure and HLA in healthy donors. Assay: immunoSEQ multiplex PCR; the TCRdb copy retains only in-frame clones and omits some. Of roughly 15,000 clones listed, over 55% were seen once; the top ten hold more than 15%. What was sequenced was PBMCs. These receptors were collected from a woman aged 45-65 years in good health and CMV-seropositive. The CDR3 runs from the conserved cysteine through the conserved F or W. The order of the fields is D gene, clone size, J gene, V gene, CDR3 DNA, CDR3 protein. A D gene is named only where the DNA matches it firmly. Only some rows state a clone size, as once, few, many or a class for expanded clones.

D gene: TRBD1; clone size: NA; J gene: TRBJ2-1; V gene: TRBV29-1; CDR3 DNA: TGCAGCGTTGGGGGACAGAGCACCCAAGAGCAGTTCTTC; CDR3 protein: CSVGGQSTQEQFF
D gene: TRBD2; clone size: NA; J gene: TRBJ2-7; V gene: TRBV7-2; CDR3 DNA: TGTGCCAGCAGCTCGGCGGGAGTTTTCAACGAGCAGTACTTC; CDR3 protein: CASSSAGVFNEQYF
D gene: TRBD1; clone size: NA; J gene: TRBJ1-1; V gene: TRBV10-3; CDR3 DNA: TGTGCCATCAGGGGGGTCCAGGGGGACACTGAAGCTTTCTTT; CDR3 protein: CAIRGVQGDTEAFF
D gene: NA; clone size: NA; J gene: TRBJ1-1; V gene: TRBV4-1; CDR3 DNA: TGCGCCAGCAGCCCGGTACCGGGTCTAAACACTGAAGCTTTCTTT; CDR3 protein: CASSPVPGLNTEAFF
D gene: TRBD1; clone size: NA; J gene: TRBJ1-2; V gene: TRBV10-2; CDR3 DNA: TGCGCCAGCAGTCAGGACAGGGGGCATGGCTACACCTTC; CDR3 protein: CASSQDRGHGYTF
D gene: NA; clone size: NA; J gene: TRBJ2-1; V gene: TRBV6-6; CDR3 DNA: TGTGCCAGCAGTTACCCCAGCGGGCGTTCCAATGAGCAGTTCTTC; CDR3 protein: CASSYPSGRSNEQFF
D gene: NA; clone size: once; J gene: TRBJ2-4; V gene: TRBV29-1; CDR3 DNA: TGCAGCGTTGAACGGGGTTTCATTCAGTACTTC; CDR3 protein: CSVERGFIQYF
D gene: NA; clone size: few; J gene: TRBJ2-7; V gene: TRBV6-5; CDR3 DNA: TGTGCCACCAAGACAGGAAGGGAGCAGTACTTC; CDR3 protein: CATKTGREQYF
D gene: NA; clone size: NA; J gene: TRBJ2-7; V gene: TRBV7-9; CDR3 DNA: TGTGCCAGCAGCCCAGGGATTTACGAGCAGTACTTC; CDR3 protein: CASSPGIYEQYF
D gene: NA; clone size: few; J gene: TRBJ2-3; V gene: TRBV4-3; CDR3 DNA: TGCGCCAGCAGCCAAGCGGCGGGATTCACAGATACGCAGTATTTT; CDR3 protein: CASSQAAGFTDTQYF
D gene: NA; clone size: NA; J gene: TRBJ1-1; V gene: TRBV7-2; CDR3 DNA: TGTGCCAGCAGCTTATCAGGGGTCGCTTTCTTT; CDR3 protein: CASSLSGVAFF
D gene: TRBD1; clone size: NA; J gene: TRBJ2-7; V gene: TRBV6-5; CDR3 DNA: TGTGCCAGCAGTCAGGGGGTACGCTACGAGCAGTACTTC; CDR3 protein: CASSQGVRYEQYF
D gene: TRBD1; clone size: NA; J gene: TRBJ2-7; V gene: TRBV11-2; CDR3 DNA: TGTGCCAGCAGTAGACCGGGACAGAACTACGAGCAGTACTTC; CDR3 protein: CASSRPGQNYEQYF
D gene: TRBD2; clone size: few; J gene: TRBJ2-7; V gene: TRBV7-6; CDR3 DNA: TGTGCCAGCAGCTTAGACGGGAGGGCCTCCGAGCAGTACTTC; CDR3 protein: CASSLDGRASEQYF
D gene: TRBD2; clone size: NA; J gene: TRBJ2-5; V gene: TRBV4-2; CDR3 DNA: TGTGCCAGCAGCCCAGGGGCTAGCGGGAGTTGGGGCCAAGAGACCCAGTACTTC; CDR3 protein: CASSPGASGSWGQETQYF
D gene: NA; clone size: NA; J gene: TRBJ2-7; V gene: TRBV20-1; CDR3 DNA: TGCAGTCCCACCAGTAGAGGGGAGCAGTACTTC; CDR3 protein: CSPTSRGEQYF
D gene: TRBD1; clone size: NA; J gene: TRBJ1-1; V gene: TRBV4-3; CDR3 DNA: TGCGCCAGCAGCCAAGACGGGACAGGGGGCAACACTGAAGCTTTCTTT; CDR3 protein: CASSQDGTGGNTEAFF
D gene: TRBD2; clone size: NA; J gene: TRBJ2-1; V gene: TRBV4-1; CDR3 DNA: TGCGCCAGCAGCCAAGTGGGGCTAGCGGGGTACAATGAGCAGTTCTTC; CDR3 protein: CASSQVGLAGYNEQFF
D gene: TRBD1; clone size: NA; J gene: TRBJ1-1; V gene: TRBV25-1; CDR3 DNA: TGTGCCAGCAGTTATCCAGGGGGTACTGAAGCTTTCTTT; CDR3 protein: CASSYPGGTEAFF
D gene: NA; clone size: NA; J gene: TRBJ1-3; V gene: TRBV29-1; CDR3 DNA: TGCAGCGTTGAATTCGCTAGCTCTGGAAACACCATATATTTT; CDR3 protein: CSVEFASSGNTIYF
D gene: TRBD2; clone size: once; J gene: TRBJ2-1; V gene: TRBV29-1; CDR3 DNA: TGCAGCGTTGAAGTCGCGGGGGAGTGGCTAAATGAGCAGTTCTTC; CDR3 protein: CSVEVAGEWLNEQFF
D gene: NA; clone size: few; J gene: TRBJ1-3; V gene: TRBV7-2; CDR3 DNA: TGTGCCAGCAGCCCCCGAACCCAGGGAAACACCATATATTTT; CDR3 protein: CASSPRTQGNTIYF
D gene: TRBD1; clone size: NA; J gene: TRBJ1-1; V gene: TRBV29-1; CDR3 DNA: TGCAGCGTTCAGGGGGCGAGCACTGAAGCTTTCTTT; CDR3 protein: CSVQGASTEAFF
D gene: TRBD2; clone size: NA; J gene: TRBJ2-3; V gene: TRBV5-4; CDR3 DNA: TGTGCCAGCAGCTCCAGGACTAGCGGGGTGGGGGATACGCAGTATTTT; CDR3 protein: CASSSRTSGVGDTQYF
D gene: NA; clone size: NA; J gene: TRBJ1-5; V gene: TRBV9; CDR3 DNA: TGTGCCAGCAGCCCGACGGCAGGATCCACTCAGCCCCAGCATTTT; CDR3 protein: CASSPTAGSTQPQHF
D gene: NA; clone size: medium-sized; J gene: TRBJ2-5; V gene: TRBV6-4; CDR3 DNA: TGTGCCAGCAGTGCCTCGGCGGGAAACCAAGAGACCCAGTACTTC; CDR3 protein: CASSASAGNQETQYF
D gene: NA; clone size: NA; J gene: TRBJ2-7; V gene: TRBV6-6; CDR3 DNA: TGTGCCAGCAGCCCGACTAGTATCAACGAGCAGTACTTC; CDR3 protein: CASSPTSINEQYF
D gene: NA; clone size: NA; J gene: TRBJ2-5; V gene: TRBV29-1; CDR3 DNA: TGCAGCGTTGATGGTGACTACCAAGAGACCCAGTACTTC; CDR3 protein: CSVDGDYQETQYF
D gene: TRBD1; clone size: medium-sized; J gene: TRBJ2-7; V gene: TRBV6-1; CDR3 DNA: TGTGCCAGCAGTGAAAAGGGGACAGGTGGGTACGAGCAGTACTTC; CDR3 protein: CASSEKGTGGYEQYF
D gene: NA; clone size: few; J gene: TRBJ2-7; V gene: TRBV11-3; CDR3 DNA: TGTGCCAGCAGCTTAGCCCTTGGAGGGGAGCAGTACTTC; CDR3 protein: CASSLALGGEQYF
D gene: NA; clone size: NA; J gene: TRBJ2-2; V gene: TRBV6-5; CDR3 DNA: TGTGCCGCCCGGGGGAACACCGGGGAGCTGTTTTTT; CDR3 protein: CAARGNTGELFF
D gene: TRBD2; clone size: few; J gene: TRBJ2-7; V gene: TRBV15; CDR3 DNA: TGTGCCACCAGCAATCTAGCGGGAGGAGGAGAGCAGTACTTC; CDR3 protein: CATSNLAGGGEQYF